This T cell receptor beta chain was found in a study of OX40 agonist ivuxolimab in advanced cancers. Autoimmune disease history or systemic immunosuppression led to patient exclusion. Cycle 7 day 1, cycle 4 day 1, and baseline were the timepoints at which blood was sampled. Comments on this clone: The target antigen is unknown.

Profiling relied on immunoSEQ multiplex PCR, and the TCRdb table lists in-frame clones only, not all of them. Here the sample spans 55,000 to 90,000 clones, just over 85% being singletons. After removal of 6 bases from V and 2 bases from J, the junction contained 5 bases not matched to a gene. The CDR3 loop spans 14 amino acids. Germline CDR1 is SGHNT and CDR2 is YYREEE (reference sequence). Study-wide points: With doses of 0.1-3.0 mg/kg, partial responders showed among the lowest clonal expansion. Within 6 weeks, CD4+ and CD8+ blood T cells expanded clonally at 0.1 to 3.0 mg/kg.

This sequence joins TRBV5-4 and TRBJ2-7, with TRBD1 identical over 10 bases. The receptor was isolated from an adult with an advanced solid tumor such as melanoma, head and neck, liver or kidney cancer. Specimen: CD4+ or CD8+ T cells sorted from blood, collected in a trial of the OX40 agonist ivuxolimab. CDR3 sequence (DNA): TGTGCCAGCAACCTAGGACAGGGGGCCTACGAGCAGTACTTC. Its translation: CASNLGQGAYEQYF.